This T cell receptor (beta chain) was sequenced for a study of T cell responses to AZD1222 COVID-19 vaccine. Study-wide results and caveats: Spike-specific TCR breadth and depth grew following two AZD1222 doses.

Notes on this clone: Its antigen is currently unknown.

V gave up 0 bases and J gave up 6 bases, with 6 bases separating them. Germline V gene lookup returns CDR1 SGHTA and CDR2 FQGTGA. CDR3 length: 13 amino acids. Assay: immunoSEQ multiplex PCR; the TCRdb copy retains only in-frame clones and omits some. The sample has about 150,000 clones, 80% to 95% seen once. The chain couples TRBV7-3 to TRBJ2-1, with D unclear. The specimen was peripheral blood, collected 28 days after the second AZD1222 dose. The receptor comes from an adult who received the AZD1222 COVID-19 vaccine. CDR3 coding DNA: TGTGCCAGCAGCTTAACCCATCCCAATGAGCAGTTCTTC. Residues: CASSLTHPNEQFF. Full variable domain (rest looked up from reference TRBV7-3 and TRBJ2-1): GAGVSQTPSNKVTEKGKYVELRCDPISGHTALYWYRQSLGQGPEFLIYFQGTGAADDSGLPNDRFFAVRPEGSVSTLKIQRTERGDSAVYLCASSLTHPNEQFFGPGTRLTVL.